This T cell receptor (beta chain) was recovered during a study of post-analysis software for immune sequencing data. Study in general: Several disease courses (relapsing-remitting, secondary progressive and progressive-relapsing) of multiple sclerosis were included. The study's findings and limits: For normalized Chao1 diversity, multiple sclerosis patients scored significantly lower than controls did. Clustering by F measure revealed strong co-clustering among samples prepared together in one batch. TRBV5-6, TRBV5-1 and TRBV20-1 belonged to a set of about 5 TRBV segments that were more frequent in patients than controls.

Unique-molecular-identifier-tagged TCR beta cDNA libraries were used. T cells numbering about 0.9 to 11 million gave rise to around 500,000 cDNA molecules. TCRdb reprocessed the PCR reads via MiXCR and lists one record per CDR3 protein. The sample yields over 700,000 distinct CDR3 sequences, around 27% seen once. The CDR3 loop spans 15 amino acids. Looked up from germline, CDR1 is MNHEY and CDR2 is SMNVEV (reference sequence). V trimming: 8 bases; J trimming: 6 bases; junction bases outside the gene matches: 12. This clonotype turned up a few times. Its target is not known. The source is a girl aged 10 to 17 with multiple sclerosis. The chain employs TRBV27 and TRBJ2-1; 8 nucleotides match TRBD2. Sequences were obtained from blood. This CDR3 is CASRKLAEQLNEQFF. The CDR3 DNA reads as TGTGCCAGCCGCAAACTAGCGGAGCAACTCAATGAGCAGTTCTTC.